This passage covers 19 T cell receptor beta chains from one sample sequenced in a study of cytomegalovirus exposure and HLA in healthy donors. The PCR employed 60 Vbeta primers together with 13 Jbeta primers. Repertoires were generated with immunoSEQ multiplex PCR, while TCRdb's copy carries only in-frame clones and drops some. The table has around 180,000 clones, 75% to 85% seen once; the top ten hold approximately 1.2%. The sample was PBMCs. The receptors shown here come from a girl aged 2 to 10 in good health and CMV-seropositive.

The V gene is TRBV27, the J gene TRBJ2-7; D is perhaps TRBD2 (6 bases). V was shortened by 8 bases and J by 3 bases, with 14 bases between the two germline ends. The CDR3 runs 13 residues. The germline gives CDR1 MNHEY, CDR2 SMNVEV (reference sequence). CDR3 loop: CASSLAVDYEQYF. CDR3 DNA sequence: TGTGCCAGCTCCTTAGCGGTTGACTACGAGCAGTACTTC.

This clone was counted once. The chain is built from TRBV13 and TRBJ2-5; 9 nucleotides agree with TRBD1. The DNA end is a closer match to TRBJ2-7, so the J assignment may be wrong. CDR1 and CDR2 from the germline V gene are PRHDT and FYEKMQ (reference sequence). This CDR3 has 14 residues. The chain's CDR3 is CASSPGQGTYEQYF. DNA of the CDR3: TGTGCCAGCAGCCCGGGACAGGGCACCTACGAGCAGTACTTC.

CDR3 bases: TGCGCCAGCAGCCAAGCTCAGGGCTTCTCTGGAAACACCATATATTTT. This gives the protein CASSQAQGFSGNTIYF. V gene TRBV4-1 combines with J gene TRBJ1-3; tentative D call: TRBD1 (5 bases). The V end was cut by 1 base, the J end by 0 bases, with 10 bases between. The CDR3 totals 16 residues. Germline V gene data show CDR1 as MGHRA and CDR2 as YSYEKL.

This CDR3 is CSVEGPGLEKLFF. The CDR3 DNA sequence: TGCAGCGTTGAGGGGCCCGGTCTCGAAAAACTGTTTTTT. This chain connects TRBV29-1 to TRBJ1-4, with a tentative D call TRBD1 (5 bases). Trimming took 3 bases from V and 8 from J, leaving 13 bases between them. The CDR3 runs 13 residues. Germline values: CDR1 SQVTM, CDR2 ANQGSEA.

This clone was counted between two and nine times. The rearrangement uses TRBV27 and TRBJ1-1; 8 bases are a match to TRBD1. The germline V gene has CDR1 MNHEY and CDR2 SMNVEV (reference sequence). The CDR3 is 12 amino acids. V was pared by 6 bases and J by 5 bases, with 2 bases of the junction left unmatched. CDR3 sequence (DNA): TGTGCCAGCAGACAGGGGGGAACTGAAGCTTTCTTT. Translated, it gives CASRQGGTEAFF.

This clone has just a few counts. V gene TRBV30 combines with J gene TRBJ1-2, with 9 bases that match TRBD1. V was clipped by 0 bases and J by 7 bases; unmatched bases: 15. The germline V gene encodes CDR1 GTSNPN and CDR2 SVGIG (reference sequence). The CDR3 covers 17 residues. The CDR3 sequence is CAWSVGFFRTGALGYTF. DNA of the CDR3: TGTGCCTGGAGTGTTGGGTTTTTTCGGACAGGGGCTCTTGGCTACACCTTC. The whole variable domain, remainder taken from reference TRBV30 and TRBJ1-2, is SQTIHQWPATLVQPVGSPLSLECTVEGTSNPNLYWYRQAAGRGLQLLFYSVGIGQISSEVPQNLSASRPQDRQFILSSKKLLLSDSGFYLCAWSVGFFRTGALGYTFGSGTRLTVV.

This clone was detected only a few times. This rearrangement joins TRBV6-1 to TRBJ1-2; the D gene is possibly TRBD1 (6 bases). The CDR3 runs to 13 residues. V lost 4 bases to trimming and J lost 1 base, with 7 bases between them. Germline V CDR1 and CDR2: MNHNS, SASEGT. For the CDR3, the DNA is TGTGCCAGCAGTGTCAGGGGTAACTATGGCTACACCTTC. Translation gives CASSVRGNYGYTF.

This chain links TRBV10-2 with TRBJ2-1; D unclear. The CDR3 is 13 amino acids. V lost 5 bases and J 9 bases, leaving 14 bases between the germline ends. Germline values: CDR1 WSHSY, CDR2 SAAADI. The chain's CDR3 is CASSTGVWVEQFF. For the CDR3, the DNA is TGCGCCAGCAGTACCGGAGTGTGGGTTGAGCAGTTCTTC.

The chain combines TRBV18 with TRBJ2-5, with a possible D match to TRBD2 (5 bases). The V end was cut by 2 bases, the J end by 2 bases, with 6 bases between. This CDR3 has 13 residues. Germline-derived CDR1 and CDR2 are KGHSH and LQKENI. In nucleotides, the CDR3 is TGTGCCAGCTCACCAAGCGGACAAGAGACCCAGTACTTC. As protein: CASSPSGQETQYF. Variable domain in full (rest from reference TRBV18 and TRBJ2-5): NAGVMQNPRHLVRRRGQEARLRCSPMKGHSHVYWYRQLPEEGLKFMVYLQKENIIDESGMPKERFSAEFPKEGPSILRIQQVVRGDSAAYFCASSPSGQETQYFGPGTRLLVL.

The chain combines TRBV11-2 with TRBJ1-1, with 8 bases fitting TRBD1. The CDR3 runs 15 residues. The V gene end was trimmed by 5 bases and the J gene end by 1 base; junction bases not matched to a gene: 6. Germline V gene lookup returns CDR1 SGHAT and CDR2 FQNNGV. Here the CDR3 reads CASSTRTGRNTEAFF. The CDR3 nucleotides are TGTGCCAGCAGCACTAGGACAGGGAGGAACACTGAAGCTTTCTTT.

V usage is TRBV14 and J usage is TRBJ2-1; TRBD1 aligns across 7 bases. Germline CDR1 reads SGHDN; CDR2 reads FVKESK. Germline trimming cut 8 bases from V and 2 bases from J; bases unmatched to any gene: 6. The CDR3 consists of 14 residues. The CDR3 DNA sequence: TGTGCCAGCCGACAGGGCGCCGCCTACAATGAGCAGTTCTTC. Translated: CASRQGAAYNEQFF.

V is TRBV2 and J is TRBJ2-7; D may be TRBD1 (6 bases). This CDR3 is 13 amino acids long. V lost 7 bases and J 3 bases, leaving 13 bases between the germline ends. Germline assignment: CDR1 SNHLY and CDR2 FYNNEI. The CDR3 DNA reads TGTGCCAGCACCATGGACAGAGTCTACGAGCAGTACTTC. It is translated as CASTMDRVYEQYF.

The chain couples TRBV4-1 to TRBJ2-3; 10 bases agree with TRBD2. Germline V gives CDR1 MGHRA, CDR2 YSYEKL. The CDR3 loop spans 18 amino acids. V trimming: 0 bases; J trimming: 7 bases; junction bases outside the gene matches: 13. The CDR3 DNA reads TGCGCCAGCAGCCAAGACGGGTCGGCTAGCGGGAGTTTTAATACGCAGTATTTT. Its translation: CASSQDGSASGSFNTQYF.

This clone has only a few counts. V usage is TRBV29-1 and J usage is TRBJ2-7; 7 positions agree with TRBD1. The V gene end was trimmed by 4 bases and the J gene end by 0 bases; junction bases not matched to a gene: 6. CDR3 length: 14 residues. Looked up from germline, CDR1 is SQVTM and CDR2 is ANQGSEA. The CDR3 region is CSVAPTGSSYEQYF. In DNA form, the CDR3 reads TGCAGCGTTGCCCCGACAGGGAGCTCCTACGAGCAGTACTTC.

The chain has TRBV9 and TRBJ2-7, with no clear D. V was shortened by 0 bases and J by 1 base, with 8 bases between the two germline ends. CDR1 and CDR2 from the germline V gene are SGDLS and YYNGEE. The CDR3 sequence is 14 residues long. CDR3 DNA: TGTGCCAGCAGCGTAGCCTTCGGGTCCTACGAGCAGTACTTC. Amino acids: CASSVAFGSYEQYF.

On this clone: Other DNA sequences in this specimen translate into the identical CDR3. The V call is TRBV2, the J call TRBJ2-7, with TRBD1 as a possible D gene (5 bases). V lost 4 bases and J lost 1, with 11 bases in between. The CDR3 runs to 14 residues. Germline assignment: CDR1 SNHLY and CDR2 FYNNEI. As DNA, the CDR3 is TGTGCCAGCAGTGGGCAGGGTGCTTCCTACGAGCAGTACTTC. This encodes CASSGQGASYEQYF.

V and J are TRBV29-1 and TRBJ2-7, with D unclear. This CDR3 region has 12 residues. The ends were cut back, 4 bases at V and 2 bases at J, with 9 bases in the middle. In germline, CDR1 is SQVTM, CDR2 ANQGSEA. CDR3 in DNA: TGCAGCGTTGGTCGCACTACCTACGAGCAGTACTTC. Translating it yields CSVGRTTYEQYF.

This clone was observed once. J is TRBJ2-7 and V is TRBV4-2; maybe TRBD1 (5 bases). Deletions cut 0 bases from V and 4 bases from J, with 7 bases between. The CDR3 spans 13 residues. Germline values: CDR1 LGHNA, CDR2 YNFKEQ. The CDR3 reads CASSQDRGYEQYF. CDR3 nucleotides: TGTGCCAGCAGCCAAGATAGGGGTTACGAGCAGTACTTC.

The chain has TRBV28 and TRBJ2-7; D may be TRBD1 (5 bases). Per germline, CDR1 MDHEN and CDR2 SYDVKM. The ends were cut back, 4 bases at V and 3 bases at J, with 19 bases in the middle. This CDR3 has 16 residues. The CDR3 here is CASSSPSGRDSYEQYF. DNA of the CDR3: TGTGCCAGCAGTTCCCCCTCGGGCAGGGATAGCTACGAGCAGTACTTC.